The subject of this entry is one T cell receptor (beta chain). The source of the sample is a study of blood T cell repertoires in COVID-19. Study overall: Samples came from the United States, Italy and Spain, spanning acute and convalescent COVID-19. T cells, B-cell-depleted T cells, or PBMCs supplied cDNA or gDNA.

There are 14 residues in the CDR3. The germline V and J ends were trimmed by 3 bases and 0 bases, with 8 bases remaining between them. The germline V gene encodes CDR1 LGHNA and CDR2 YSLEER. As handled by the study authors: Researchers report that nucleated cell counts were estimated from reference gene primer amplification. TCRdb's copy holds only in-frame clones and misses some; the assay was immunoSEQ multiplex PCR. That table gives V, J and clone size, and the DNA gave D and trimming. The sample contains under 200,000 clones, over 80% of which appear only once. Sequencing used peripheral blood. This sequence was found in an elderly woman with active or convalescent COVID-19. V and J are TRBV4-3 and TRBJ1-2, with D hard to call. CDR3 sequence reads: CASSHWSANYGYTF. CDR3 nucleotide sequence: TGCGCCAGCAGCCATTGGAGTGCTAACTATGGCTACACCTTC.